The 24 T cell receptor beta chains presented below share a single source sample, sequenced in a study of blood T cell repertoires in COVID-19. Generated by immunoSEQ multiplex PCR, the TCRdb table keeps only in-frame clones and is missing some. The table includes some 70,000 clones, over 80% detected once. The sequenced sample consisted of peripheral blood. The receptors come from a man between 45 and 60 years old with COVID-19, enrolled during active disease.

This chain joins TRBV7-9 and TRBJ1-5, with 7 bases identical to TRBD1. Germline assignment: CDR1 SEHNR and CDR2 FQNEAQ (reference sequence). The CDR3 is made up of 15 amino acids. Trimming at V came to 1 base and at J to 3 bases, leaving 3 bases not matched to a gene. The CDR3 DNA reads TGTGCCAGCAGCTTAGGGGACAGCTTCAATCAGCCCCAGCATTTT. This translates into CASSLGDSFNQPQHF. The variable domain in full, completed from reference TRBV7-9 and TRBJ1-5, reads DTGVSQNPRHKITKRGQNVTFRCDPISEHNRLYWYRQTLGQGPEFLTYFQNEAQLEKSRLLSDRFSAERPKGSFSTLEIQRTEQGDSAMYLCASSLGDSFNQPQHFGDGTRLSIL.

The rearrangement uses TRBV27 and TRBJ2-1; 8 bases fit TRBD1. CDR1 MNHEY and CDR2 SMNVEV come from the germline V gene (reference sequence). Unmatched junction bases numbered 8, after V lost 4 bases and J lost 6 bases. The length of the CDR3 is 15 residues. CDR3 protein: CASSSPDRASNEQFF. CDR3 nucleotide sequence: TGTGCCAGCAGTTCCCCGGACAGGGCCTCCAATGAGCAGTTCTTC.

This clone occurred once. CDR3 residues: CASSSAGGPNNEQFF. The CDR3 region has the DNA TGTGCCAGCAGCTCAGCGGGAGGACCTAACAATGAGCAGTTCTTC. The rearrangement links TRBV13 to TRBJ2-1; TRBD2 aligns across 9 bases. Germline CDR1 PRHDT, CDR2 FYEKMQ (reference sequence). V shed 4 bases, J shed 5 bases, and the junction held 6 bases outside the gene matches. CDR3 length equals 15 residues.

V and J are TRBV28 and TRBJ1-4, with D possibly TRBD1 on 6 matching bases. Trimming cost V 3 bases and J 0 bases, with 11 bases left between them. The CDR3 has 16 amino acids. The V gene's germline CDR1 is MDHEN and CDR2 SYDVKM. CDR3 DNA sequence: TGTGCCAGCAGTTTTTCCGGACAGTCAACTAATGAAAAACTGTTTTTT. Protein product: CASSFSGQSTNEKLFF. Drawing the rest from reference TRBV28 and TRBJ1-4, the complete variable domain is DVKVTQSSRYLVKRTGEKVFLECVQDMDHENMFWYRQDPGLGLRLIYFSYDVKMKEKGDIPEGYSVSREKKERFSLILESASTNQTSMYLCASSFSGQSTNEKLFFGSGTQLSVL.

V usage is TRBV6-5 and J usage is TRBJ1-1, with 7 bases lining up with TRBD1. Trimming at V came to 11 bases and at J to 1 base, leaving 7 bases not matched to a gene. This CDR3 spans 13 amino acids. CDR1 and CDR2 (germline): MNHEY, SVGAGI. The CDR3 is CALNRGRNTEAFF. The CDR3 DNA sequence: TGTGCCCTAAACAGGGGACGGAACACTGAAGCTTTCTTT.

The chain uses TRBV28 and TRBJ1-1; a weak D match, TRBD1 (5 bases). Between the trimmed V and J ends, which lost 6 bases and 0 bases, there was a span of 14 bases. This CDR3 is 15 amino acids long. Germline V gene sequence: CDR1 MDHEN, CDR2 SYDVKM. The CDR3 region has the DNA TGTGCCAGCAGGGCTCTAGGACAATTGAACACTGAAGCTTTCTTT. As protein: CASRALGQLNTEAFF.

The chain is built from TRBV9 and TRBJ1-2; D ambiguous. CDR1 is SGDLS, CDR2 YYNGEE, per germline. Trimming removed 3 bases from V and 2 bases from J, with 2 bases in between. This CDR3 contains 11 residues. CDR3 DNA: TGTGCCAGCAGCGCGAACTATGGCTACACCTTC. It translates to CASSANYGYTF.

The chain combines TRBV5-1 with TRBJ2-1; TRBD2 aligns across 14 bases. Germline CDR1 SGHRS, CDR2 YFSETQ. The V gene end was trimmed by 4 bases and the J gene end by 6 bases; junction bases not matched to a gene: 9. The CDR3 covers 17 residues. The CDR3: CASSEGLAGGALNEQFF. CDR3 coding DNA: TGCGCCAGCAGCGAAGGACTAGCGGGAGGCGCCCTCAATGAGCAGTTCTTC.

This sequence joins TRBV7-8 and TRBJ2-1, with 9 bases identical to TRBD1. The germline CDR1 and CDR2 sequences are SGHVS and FQNEAQ. V lost 2 bases and J lost 6; bases outside the gene matches: 2. The CDR3 extends over 14 amino acids. The DNA for the CDR3 is TGTGCCAGCAGCTTACAACAGGGGGCCAATGAGCAGTTCTTC. Translation gives CASSLQQGANEQFF.

The chain links TRBV4-2 to TRBJ2-1, with 7 bases matching TRBD2. The V gene end was trimmed by 0 bases and the J gene end by 8 bases; junction bases not matched to a gene: 7. The CDR3 has 15 amino acids. Germline CDR1 reads LGHNA; CDR2 reads YNFKEQ. CDR3 loop: CASSQDRGSFYEQFF. The CDR3 DNA sequence: TGTGCCAGCAGCCAAGATCGCGGGAGTTTCTATGAGCAGTTCTTC.

The CDR3 sequence: CASSSGTGGYYEQYF. DNA of the CDR3: TGTGCCAGCAGCTCCGGGACAGGGGGATACTACGAGCAGTACTTC. The chain carries TRBV28 and TRBJ2-7, with 11 nucleotides matching TRBD1. The CDR3 extends over 15 amino acids. Per germline, CDR1 MDHEN and CDR2 SYDVKM. With 6 bases clipped from V and 3 bases from J, the junction kept 7 bases outside the gene matches.

The chain couples TRBV3-1 (or the pseudogene TRBV3-2) to TRBJ1-1; 7 positions match TRBD1. The germline gives CDR1 LGHDT, CDR2 YNNKEL (reference sequence). The CDR3 is made up of 15 amino acids. The J segment lost 0 bases and the V segment lost 5 bases, leaving 6 bases of the junction unmatched. The CDR3 here is CASSSVQGLNTEAFF. CDR3 nucleotides: TGTGCCAGCAGCTCCGTACAGGGGTTGAACACTGAAGCTTTCTTT.

This clone was found many times. The chain combines TRBV5-6 with TRBJ1-1; possibly TRBD1 for D (5 bases). From germline, CDR1 is SGHDT and CDR2 YYEEEE. V was cut by 0 bases and J by 7 bases, with 10 bases left in between. This CDR3 is 13 amino acids long. In nucleotides, the CDR3 is TGTGCCAGCAGCTTGGCCTCGCAGGGTGAAGCTTTCTTT. Protein: CASSLASQGEAFF.

This clone was recorded once. V gene TRBV12-3 or TRBV12-4 combines with J gene TRBJ2-1; 12 bases map to TRBD2. CDR3 length equals 12 residues. Unmatched junction bases numbered 3, after V lost 6 bases and J lost 12 bases. CDR3 in DNA: TGTGCCAGCAGAACGACTAGCGGGAGGCAGTTCTTC. Amino acid sequence: CASRTTSGRQFF.

The gene calls are TRBV18 and TRBJ2-3; D is uncertain. Germline V lookup: CDR1 KGHSH, CDR2 LQKENI. Deletions cut 2 bases from V and 5 bases from J, with 5 bases between. This CDR3 has 12 amino acids. Written as DNA, the CDR3 is TGTGCCAGCTCACCAAACGGAGATACGCAGTATTTT. It is translated as CASSPNGDTQYF.

The rearrangement uses TRBV28 and TRBJ1-2; 12 bases map to TRBD1. V trimming: 6 bases; J trimming: 4 bases; junction bases outside the gene matches: 12. CDR3 size: 17 residues. The germline CDR1 and CDR2 sequences are MDHEN and SYDVKM. The CDR3 region is CASSPSGTGGDFYGYTF. In DNA, the CDR3 is TGTGCCAGCAGCCCCTCAGGGACAGGGGGCGATTTCTATGGCTACACCTTC.

This clone has just one count. The V gene is TRBV30, the J gene TRBJ1-3; no firm D call. V was pared by 1 base and J by 0 bases, with 7 bases between. Germline V gene sequence: CDR1 GTSNPN, CDR2 SVGIG (reference sequence). The CDR3 spans 14 residues. The CDR3 loop reads CAWSGGPSGNTIYF. In nucleotides, the CDR3 is TGTGCCTGGAGTGGAGGGCCCTCTGGAAACACCATATATTTT.

This sequence joins TRBV5-4 and TRBJ2-3; a weak D match, TRBD2 (6 bases). Germline V gene sequence: CDR1 SGHNT, CDR2 YYREEE (reference sequence). Trimming took 4 bases from V and 2 from J, leaving 14 bases between them. The CDR3 loop spans 15 amino acids. CDR3 region: CASSPRDSTTDTQYF. In DNA, the CDR3 is TGTGCCAGCAGCCCCCGGGACTCAACCACAGATACGCAGTATTTT. The entire variable domain, with the rest obtained from reference TRBV5-4 and TRBJ2-3, is as follows: ETGVTQSPTHLIKTRGQQVTLRCSSQSGHNTVSWYQQALGQGPQFIFQYYREEENGRGNFPPRFSGLQFPNYSSELNVNALELDDSALYLCASSPRDSTTDTQYFGPGTRLTVL.

The genes are TRBV12-3 or TRBV12-4 and TRBJ2-3, with D maybe TRBD2 (5 bases). Trimming shortened V by 1 base and J by 6 bases, and 5 bases separated the two germline ends. The CDR3 extends over 12 amino acids. As DNA, the CDR3 is TGTGCCAGCAGTTTAGGGAGGGATACGCAGTATTTT. Its translation is CASSLGRDTQYF.

V is TRBV11-2 and J is TRBJ2-2, with D possibly matching TRBD2 (5 bases). With 2 bases removed from V and 0 bases from J, the gap between germline ends came to 10 bases. Germline values: CDR1 SGHAT, CDR2 FQNNGV. The CDR3 has 16 residues. CDR3 sequence reads: CASSLRAGANTGELFF. CDR3 DNA sequence: TGTGCCAGCAGCTTACGGGCGGGCGCGAACACCGGGGAGCTGTTTTTT.

The sample holds one count of this clone. The rearrangement joins TRBV5-1 to TRBJ1-5; 12 bases are shared with TRBD1. In germline, CDR1 is SGHRS, CDR2 YFSETQ. The CDR3 totals 15 residues. The J segment lost 5 bases and the V segment lost 2 bases, leaving 2 bases of the junction unmatched. The CDR3 reads CASSFGTGGDQPQHF. The CDR3 nucleotides are TGCGCCAGCAGCTTCGGGACAGGGGGCGATCAGCCCCAGCATTTT.

This clone was seen only a few times. This chain uses TRBV5-1 with TRBJ2-1; D may be TRBD1 (8 bases). The length of the CDR3 is 15 residues. Looked up from germline, CDR1 is SGHRS and CDR2 is YFSETQ. Trimming pared 4 bases from V and 6 bases from J, leaving 17 bases between. CDR3 amino acids: CASSPGQGGGNEQFF. Written as DNA, the CDR3 is TGCGCCAGCAGCCCAGGACAGGGCGGGGGCAATGAGCAGTTCTTC. Full variable domain (missing parts from reference TRBV5-1 and TRBJ2-1): KAGVTQTPRYLIKTRGQQVTLSCSPISGHRSVSWYQQTPGQGLQFLFEYFSETQRNKGNFPGRFSGRQFSNSRSEMNVSTLELGDSALYLCASSPGQGGGNEQFFGPGTRLTVL.

This clone has only a few counts. The chain links TRBV29-1 to TRBJ1-1, with 7 positions matching TRBD1. CDR1 SQVTM and CDR2 ANQGSEA come from the germline V gene. This CDR3 has 13 residues. V shed 3 bases and J 0 bases; nucleotides not matched to a gene: 1. CDR3 nucleotides: TGCAGCGTTGAGCAGGGGGTGAACACTGAAGCTTTCTTT. It yields the protein CSVEQGVNTEAFF.

This clone came up once. This chain joins TRBV18 and TRBJ1-4; weak D call: TRBD1 (6 bases). Trimming removed 3 bases from V and 2 bases from J, with 7 bases in between. Germline values: CDR1 KGHSH, CDR2 LQKENI. The CDR3 contains 14 residues. The CDR3 here is CASSPQGTNEKLFF. The CDR3 bases are TGTGCCAGCTCACCGCAGGGGACTAATGAAAAACTGTTTTTT.